The 16 T cell receptor beta chains reported below all come from one sample, sequenced in a study of T cells in Graves' hyperthyroidism and ophthalmopathy. Authors of the study amplified TCR beta CDR3 regions from RNA transcripts. The HTBI primer set was used in a first-round RT-PCR of the TCR CDR3. One entry per CDR3 protein, called by TCRdb with MiXCR from the multiplex PCR reads. There are roughly 630,000 distinct CDR3 sequences in the sample; approximately 15% occur only once, and approximately 7% lies in the top ten. The sequenced sample was blood. The origin of the receptors is a woman in her 30s with Graves' hyperthyroidism.

This clonotype was recorded at least ten times. The rearrangement joins TRBV7-2 to TRBJ2-1; maybe TRBD2 (5 bases). Germline-derived CDR1 and CDR2 are SGHTA and FQGNSA. This CDR3 contains 15 residues. Deletions cut 6 bases from V and 0 bases from J, with 12 bases between. For the CDR3, the DNA is TGTGCCAGCAGTTTGGACTTCTACTCCTACAATGAGCAGTTCTTC. Translated: CASSLDFYSYNEQFF.

This sequence joins TRBV5-1 and TRBJ2-7, with 7 bases fitting TRBD1. CDR3 length equals 15 residues. Germline CDR1 is SGHRS and CDR2 is YFSETQ. The V segment lost 4 bases and the J segment 3 bases; nucleotides outside the gene matches: 10. The CDR3 reads CASSNPSGTVYEQYF. Here the CDR3 DNA reads TGCGCCAGCAGCAACCCATCGGGGACAGTCTACGAGCAGTACTTC.

Many counts were recorded for this clonotype. V usage is TRBV7-8 and J usage is TRBJ2-7; the D gene is possibly TRBD2 (6 bases). V was shortened by 5 bases and J by 4 bases, with 33 bases between the two germline ends. CDR3 length equals 20 residues. Germline-derived CDR1 and CDR2 are SGHVS and FQNEAQ. Here the CDR3 reads CASSPFSGGNDIESPYEQYF. For the CDR3, the DNA is TGTGCCAGCAGCCCTTTTTCAGGAGGGAACGATATCGAAAGCCCTTACGAGCAGTACTTC. Filled out from reference TRBV7-8 and TRBJ2-7, the complete variable domain reads GAGVSQSPRYKVAKRGQDVALRCDPISGHVSLFWYQQALGQGPEFLTYFQNEAQLDKSGLPSDRFFAERPEGSVSTLKIQRTQQEDSAVYLCASSPFSGGNDIESPYEQYFGPGTRLTVT.

This clonotype was seen many times. The genes are TRBV6-1 and TRBJ1-1, with D maybe TRBD1 (5 bases). Trimming cost V 8 bases and J 3 bases, with 7 bases left between them. Germline V gene data show CDR1 as MNHNS and CDR2 as SASEGT. This CDR3 contains 11 residues. The CDR3 here is CASRRDTEAFF. DNA for the CDR3: TGTGCCAGCCGCAGGGACACTGAAGCTTTCTTT.

V and J are TRBV12-3 or TRBV12-4 and TRBJ2-7; TRBD2 agrees at 10 bases. The J segment lost 5 bases and the V segment lost 6 bases, leaving 13 bases of the junction unmatched. CDR3 length equals 16 residues. The CDR3 reads CASSQEGLAGAHEQYF. DNA of the CDR3: TGTGCCAGCAGCCAAGAGGGCCTAGCGGGAGCCCACGAGCAGTACTTC.

This clonotype was detected a few times. The CDR3 sequence is CASSQPGQTANYGYTF. CDR3 nucleotide sequence: TGCGCCAGCAGCCAACCAGGACAGACTGCTAACTATGGCTACACCTTC. This chain connects TRBV4-1 to TRBJ1-2; a possible D gene is TRBD1 (6 bases). V shed 2 bases and J shed 0 bases, with 13 bases lying between them. The CDR3 runs to 16 residues. CDR1 is MGHRA and CDR2 is YSYEKL in the germline V gene.

The chain uses TRBV27 and TRBJ2-3; 11 positions match TRBD2. The trim removed 4 bases at V and 5 bases at J, leaving 11 bases unmatched. The CDR3 is 17 residues long. CDR1 and CDR2 (germline): MNHEY, SMNVEV (reference sequence). CDR3 in amino acids: CASSSPIAGGAEDTQYF. In nucleotides, the CDR3 is TGTGCCAGCAGTTCCCCGATAGCGGGGGGGGCCGAAGATACGCAGTATTTT.

This clonotype was seen a few times. A much larger clone lies a single base off, so this may be a read error. The chain uses TRBV11-2 and TRBJ2-7, with D uncertain. The CDR3 is made up of 15 amino acids. V gave up 1 base and J gave up 3 bases, with 13 bases separating them. Germline V gene sequence: CDR1 SGHAT, CDR2 FQNNGV. The CDR3 DNA follows: TGTGCCAGCAGCTTAGGAGTCAGGTATGACTACGAGCAGTACTTC. Translation: CASSLGVRYDYEQYF.

This sequence joins TRBV30 and TRBJ1-5; D remains unclear. The germline gives CDR1 GTSNPN, CDR2 SVGIG (reference sequence). V gave up 3 bases and J gave up 3 bases, with 9 bases separating them. This CDR3 spans 13 amino acids. The CDR3 DNA follows: TGTGCCTGGAGCGGACGGCCCAATCAGCCCCAGCATTTT. Its protein product is CAWSGRPNQPQHF.

This clonotype was seen repeatedly, ten times or more. The CDR3 loop reads CSTQDGYNQPQHF. In DNA, the CDR3 is TGCAGTACGCAGGACGGTTACAATCAGCCCCAGCATTTT. V is TRBV20-1 and J is TRBJ1-5; D ambiguous. Germline-derived CDR1 and CDR2 are DFQATT and SNEGSKA (reference sequence). This CDR3 has 13 amino acids. Trimming left V 8 bases short and J 3 bases short, with 14 bases between.

This chain joins TRBV25-1 and TRBJ2-1; TRBD2 aligns across 7 bases. CDR1 MGHDK and CDR2 SYGVNS come from the germline V gene. J was trimmed by 8 bases and V by 8 bases; bases with no gene match: 9. CDR3 length: 13 residues. The CDR3 DNA sequence: TGTGCCAGCGAAAGCGGGGTGGGCCATGAGCAGTTCTTC. Translated, it gives CASESGVGHEQFF. The variable domain in full, completed from reference TRBV25-1 and TRBJ2-1, reads EADIYQTPRYLVIGTGKKITLECSQTMGHDKMYWYQQDPGMELHLIHYSYGVNSTEKGDLSSESTVSRIRTEHFPLTLESARPSHTSQYLCASESGVGHEQFFGPGTRLTVL.

This clonotype appeared many times. The chain couples TRBV11-2 to TRBJ1-2; D is possibly TRBD1 (5 bases). V was clipped by 3 bases and J by 7 bases, with 18 bases between them. Germline V gives CDR1 SGHAT, CDR2 FQNNGV. This CDR3 spans 15 amino acids. This CDR3 reads CASSFGAPEEAGYTF. The CDR3 DNA sequence: TGTGCCAGCAGCTTCGGGGCGCCCGAAGAGGCTGGCTACACCTTC.

This clonotype was detected ten times or more. The chain recombines TRBV2 with TRBJ1-5, with D hard to call. Germline V CDR1 and CDR2: SNHLY, FYNNEI. This CDR3 has 16 amino acids. Trimming pared 0 bases from V and 7 bases from J, leaving 16 bases between. CDR3 loop: CASSEALLGETQPQHF. The CDR3 region has the DNA TGTGCCAGCAGTGAAGCGCTTCTAGGAGAGACACAGCCCCAGCATTTT.

The chain combines TRBV7-9 with TRBJ2-7, with D uncertain. The germline V gene has CDR1 SEHNR and CDR2 FQNEAQ (reference sequence). V lost 0 bases to trimming and J lost 3 bases, with 9 bases between them. This CDR3 has 14 residues. CDR3 region: CASSLAGNDYEQYF. CDR3 bases: TGTGCCAGCAGCTTAGCAGGGAACGACTACGAGCAGTACTTC.

This clonotype showed up many times. This chain uses TRBV24-1 with TRBJ2-3; 12 nucleotides agree with TRBD2. From germline, CDR1 is KGHDR and CDR2 SFDVKD. The CDR3 has 16 residues. V dropped 8 bases and J dropped 4; count of bases not matched to a gene: 9. CDR3 sequence reads: CATTPASGRDADTQYF. CDR3 in DNA: TGTGCCACCACTCCGGCTAGCGGGAGGGATGCAGATACGCAGTATTTT.

This clonotype was seen repeatedly, ten times or more. J is TRBJ2-7 and V is TRBV20-1, with no clear D. The CDR3 sequence is 16 residues long. Per germline, CDR1 DFQATT and CDR2 SNEGSKA (reference sequence). Trimming pared 0 bases from V and 0 bases from J, leaving 15 bases between. This CDR3 is CSARDITGASSYEQYF. The CDR3 region has the DNA TGCAGTGCTAGAGATATTACGGGTGCCAGCTCCTACGAGCAGTACTTC.